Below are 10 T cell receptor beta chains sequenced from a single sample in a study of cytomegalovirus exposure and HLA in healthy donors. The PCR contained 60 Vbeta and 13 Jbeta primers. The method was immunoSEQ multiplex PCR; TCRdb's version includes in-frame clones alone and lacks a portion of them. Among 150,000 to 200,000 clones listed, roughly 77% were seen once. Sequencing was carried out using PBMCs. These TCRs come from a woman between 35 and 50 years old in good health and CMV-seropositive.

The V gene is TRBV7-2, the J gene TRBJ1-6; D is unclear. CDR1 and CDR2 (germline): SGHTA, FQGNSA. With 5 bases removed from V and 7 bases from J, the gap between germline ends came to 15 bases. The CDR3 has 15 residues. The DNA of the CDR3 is TGTGCCAGCAGCCTCGGGTCCCTCGGAAATTCACCCCTCCACTTT. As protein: CASSLGSLGNSPLHF.

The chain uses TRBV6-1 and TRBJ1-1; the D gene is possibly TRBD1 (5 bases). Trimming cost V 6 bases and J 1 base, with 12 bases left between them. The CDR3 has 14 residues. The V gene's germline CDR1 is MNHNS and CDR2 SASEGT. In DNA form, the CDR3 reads TGTGCCAGCAGGCAGGGAGGGTCGAACACTGAAGCTTTCTTT. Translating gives CASRQGGSNTEAFF.

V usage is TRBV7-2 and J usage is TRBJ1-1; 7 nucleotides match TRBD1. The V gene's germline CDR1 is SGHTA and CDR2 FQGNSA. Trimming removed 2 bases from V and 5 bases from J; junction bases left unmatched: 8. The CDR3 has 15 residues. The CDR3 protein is CASSLSPTGRTEAFF. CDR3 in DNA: TGTGCCAGCAGCTTATCACCGACAGGGAGGACTGAAGCTTTCTTT.

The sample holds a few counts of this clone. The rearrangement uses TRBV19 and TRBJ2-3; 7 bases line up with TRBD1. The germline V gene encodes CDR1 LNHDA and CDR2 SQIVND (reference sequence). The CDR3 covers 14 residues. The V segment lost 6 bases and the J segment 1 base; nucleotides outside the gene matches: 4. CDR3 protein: CASSKTGRTDTQYF. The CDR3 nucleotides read TGTGCCAGTAGCAAGACAGGGCGCACAGATACGCAGTATTTT.

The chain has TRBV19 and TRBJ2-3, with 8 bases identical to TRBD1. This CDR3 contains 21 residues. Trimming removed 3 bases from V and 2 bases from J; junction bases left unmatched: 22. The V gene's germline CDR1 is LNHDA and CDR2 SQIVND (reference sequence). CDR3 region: CASSMESRDRFAFGVTDTQYF. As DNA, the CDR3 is TGTGCCAGTAGTATGGAGAGCCGGGACAGGTTTGCATTCGGGGTCACAGATACGCAGTATTTT.

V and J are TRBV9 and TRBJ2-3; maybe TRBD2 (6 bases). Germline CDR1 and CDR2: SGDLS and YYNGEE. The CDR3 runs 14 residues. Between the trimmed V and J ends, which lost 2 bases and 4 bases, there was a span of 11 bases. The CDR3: CASSVGGNADTQYF. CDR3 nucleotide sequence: TGTGCCAGCAGCGTTGGCGGGAACGCAGATACGCAGTATTTT.

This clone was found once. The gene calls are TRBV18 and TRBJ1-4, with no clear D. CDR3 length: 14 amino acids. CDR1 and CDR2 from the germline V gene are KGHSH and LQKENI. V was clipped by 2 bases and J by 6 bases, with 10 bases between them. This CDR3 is CASSPKLADEKLFF. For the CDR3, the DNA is TGTGCCAGCTCACCAAAGCTGGCGGATGAAAAACTGTTTTTT. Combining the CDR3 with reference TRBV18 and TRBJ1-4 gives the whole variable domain NAGVMQNPRHLVRRRGQEARLRCSPMKGHSHVYWYRQLPEEGLKFMVYLQKENIIDESGMPKERFSAEFPKEGPSILRIQQVVRGDSAAYFCASSPKLADEKLFFGSGTQLSVL.

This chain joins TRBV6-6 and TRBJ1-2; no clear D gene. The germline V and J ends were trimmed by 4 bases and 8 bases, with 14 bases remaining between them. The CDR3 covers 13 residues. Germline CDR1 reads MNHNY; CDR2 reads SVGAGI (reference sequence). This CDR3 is CASSSDTVRGYTF. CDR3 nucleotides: TGTGCCAGCAGTTCCGACACGGTCCGGGGCTACACCTTC.

The CDR3 loop reads CASSQVRTGTDTQYF. The CDR3 bases are TGTGCCAGCAGCCAAGTCAGGACAGGCACAGATACGCAGTATTTT. J is TRBJ2-3 and V is TRBV14; D may be TRBD1 (6 bases). This CDR3 is 15 amino acids long. Germline V gene lookup returns CDR1 SGHDN and CDR2 FVKESK. Trimming removed 1 base from V and 1 base from J, with 9 bases in between.

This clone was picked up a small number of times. The CDR3 region has the DNA TGTGCCAGCAGTTACCTTGGACAGGGAGCGGACGAGCAGTACTTC. This gives the protein CASSYLGQGADEQYF. V is TRBV6-5 and J is TRBJ2-7, with 8 bases lining up with TRBD1. The V and J ends lost 2 bases and 5 bases, in that order; junction bases with no gene match: 8. CDR1 is MNHEY, CDR2 SVGAGI, per germline. The CDR3 runs 15 residues.